This T cell receptor (beta chain) was recovered during a study of CD8 T cells in ankylosing spondylitis. Study observations and caveats: From matched ankylosing spondylitis synovial fluid, disease-linked clones were reportedly recovered at significantly enriched levels. Characteristic of ankylosing spondylitis blood, it appeared, was a TCR beta motif comprising fewer than 10 highly homologous variants.

Preparation of TCR beta libraries was done by quantitative 5'-RACE with molecular barcodes. TCRdb redid the calling of the 5' RACE reads with MiXCR, one entry per CDR3 protein. The sample comprises more than 150,000 distinct CDR3 sequences, 15% to 20% of which are singletons, and 4.3% rests with the top ten. Losses at the gene ends were 5 bases for V and 6 bases for J; bases not matched to a gene: 7. CDR3 length equals 14 residues. Germline CDR1 LGHDT, CDR2 YNNKEL (reference sequence). With regard to this clonotype: Antigen: not known.

Sequencing input: blood, either unsorted or a sorted T cell fraction (not recorded which). The chain has TRBV3-1 and TRBJ1-5; the match to TRBD1 covers 7 bases. The TCR originated in a male donor aged 5-30 years with ankylosing spondylitis or in good health (not recorded which). CDR3 loop: CASSSTGFGQPQHF. CDR3 nucleotide sequence: TGTGCCAGCAGCTCGACAGGGTTTGGTCAGCCCCAGCATTTT.